The 30 T cell receptor beta chains in this list originate from one sample, sequenced in a study of blood T cell repertoires in COVID-19. TCRdb keeps only in-frame clones here, not all; method: immunoSEQ multiplex PCR. Of 300,000 to 350,000 clones in the sample, 87% were seen once. Sample: PBMCs or T cells enriched from blood (not recorded which). The receptors were sampled from a young woman who had recovered from COVID-19.

The rearrangement links TRBV18 to TRBJ2-1; no clear D gene. The V end lost 0 bases, the J end lost 6 bases, and 6 bases lay between the germline ends. Germline V gene lookup returns CDR1 KGHSH and CDR2 LQKENI. The CDR3 loop spans 13 amino acids. CDR3 DNA: TGTGCCAGCTCACCACCGGTCGGCAATGAGCAGTTCTTC. It encodes CASSPPVGNEQFF.

The J gene is TRBJ2-7, the V gene TRBV5-1; a weak D match, TRBD1 (6 bases). The CDR3 length is 15 residues. Germline V gene sequence: CDR1 SGHRS, CDR2 YFSETQ. The V end was cut by 4 bases, the J end by 4 bases, with 18 bases between. CDR3 in amino acids: CASSPEGRGRYEQYF. The DNA of the CDR3 is TGCGCCAGCAGCCCCGAAGGCAGGGGTCGTTACGAGCAGTACTTC.

The chain joins TRBV20-1 to TRBJ2-7, with D unresolved. The V gene's germline CDR1 is DFQATT and CDR2 SNEGSKA (reference sequence). Trimming removed 3 bases at V and 0 bases at J, with 12 bases between. The length of the CDR3 is 14 residues. The CDR3 loop reads CSASLADYSYEQYF. CDR3 coding DNA: TGCAGTGCTAGTTTGGCGGATTACTCCTACGAGCAGTACTTC.

The chain couples TRBV7-6 to TRBJ2-2; TRBD1 agrees at 10 bases. The CDR3 has 15 residues. Germline loops: CDR1 SGHVS, CDR2 FNYEAQ. Losses at the gene ends were 5 bases for V and 6 bases for J; bases not matched to a gene: 6. The CDR3 loop is CASSPDRGQSGELFF. The CDR3, as DNA: TGTGCCAGCAGCCCCGACAGGGGGCAGTCCGGGGAGCTGTTTTTT.

About this clone itself: One junction end disagrees with the germline gene, perhaps due to a read error. The V and J genes are TRBV29-1 and TRBJ1-1; perhaps TRBD1 as D (6 bases). Germline V gives CDR1 SQVTM, CDR2 ANQGSEA. The CDR3 runs 15 residues. CDR3 sequence (DNA): TGCAGCGTCGAAGCTGCCGGGACACTGAACACTGAAGCTTTCTTT. It yields the protein CSVEAAGTLNTEAFF.

V is TRBV20-1 and J is TRBJ2-1, with unresolved D. V was trimmed by 3 bases and J by 6 bases, leaving 9 bases between them. Germline CDR1 is DFQATT and CDR2 is SNEGSKA (reference sequence). CDR3 length equals 12 residues. Here the CDR3 reads CSASQARNEQFF. The CDR3 DNA is TGCAGTGCTAGTCAGGCGCGCAATGAGCAGTTCTTC.

This clone was picked up a small number of times. The rearrangement links TRBV30 to TRBJ1-6; D gene uncertain. CDR3 size: 12 residues. Germline lookup yields CDR1 GTSNPN and CDR2 SVGIG (reference sequence). V shed 3 bases and J shed 4 bases, with 4 bases lying between them. As DNA, the CDR3 is TGTGCCTGGAGCAGGTATAATTCACCCCTCCACTTT. This encodes CAWSRYNSPLHF. Combining the CDR3 with reference TRBV30 and TRBJ1-6 gives the whole variable domain SQTIHQWPATLVQPVGSPLSLECTVEGTSNPNLYWYRQAAGRGLQLLFYSVGIGQISSEVPQNLSASRPQDRQFILSSKKLLLSDSGFYLCAWSRYNSPLHFGNGTRLTVT.

Notes on this clone: The sample holds other DNA sequences that translate to the same CDR3. The chain combines TRBV12-3 or TRBV12-4 with TRBJ1-1; 10 bases line up with TRBD1. The CDR3 totals 13 residues. The ends lost 6 bases at V and 8 bases at J; junction bases unmatched: 6. The CDR3, as DNA: TGTGCCAGCAGCCCGGGACAGGGGACGGAAGCTTTCTTT. Amino acid sequence: CASSPGQGTEAFF.

The chain combines TRBV19 with TRBJ1-6; TRBD1 might be the D (6 bases). Germline loops: CDR1 LNHDA, CDR2 SQIVND (reference sequence). The CDR3 is 16 amino acids. V shed 5 bases and J shed 9 bases, with 20 bases lying between them. CDR3 nucleotides: TGTGCCAGTAGTGTCTCCTCAGGGGAGCGGGGTTCACCCCTCCACTTT. Protein product: CASSVSSGERGSPLHF.

The V gene is TRBV3-1 (or the pseudogene TRBV3-2), the J gene TRBJ1-2; 8 bases map to TRBD1. The germline CDR1 and CDR2 sequences are LGHDT and YNNKEL (reference sequence). V lost 4 bases and J lost 0; bases outside the gene matches: 4. This CDR3 is 15 amino acids long. The CDR3 is CASSPRDRTNYGYTF. CDR3 DNA sequence: TGTGCCAGCAGCCCCCGGGACAGGACTAACTATGGCTACACCTTC.

This chain links TRBV6-2 or TRBV6-3 with TRBJ1-6, with D possibly matching TRBD1 (5 bases). The length of the CDR3 is 16 residues. Germline V CDR1 and CDR2: MNHEY, SVGEGT. Trimming removed 2 bases at V and 3 bases at J, with 11 bases between. The chain's CDR3 is CASSYTGRGYNSPLHF. CDR3 nucleotides: TGTGCCAGCAGTTACACCGGAAGGGGCTATAATTCACCCCTCCACTTT.

J is TRBJ1-2 and V is TRBV3-1 (or the pseudogene TRBV3-2); tentatively, D is TRBD1 (5 bases). Germline V gives CDR1 LGHDT, CDR2 YNNKEL (reference sequence). The CDR3 has 17 amino acids. Trimming took off 4 bases at V and 6 bases at J, with 24 bases between the two ends. CDR3 loop: CASSPTKRAGKSHGYTF. The CDR3 DNA is TGTGCCAGCAGCCCTACCAAAAGGGCAGGGAAGTCGCATGGCTACACCTTC.

This clone was observed a handful of times. The rearrangement joins TRBV5-4 to TRBJ2-2; 12 bases fit TRBD1. Germline assignment: CDR1 SGHNT and CDR2 YYREEE (reference sequence). V was clipped by 5 bases and J by 3 bases; unmatched bases: 5. The CDR3 runs to 16 residues. CDR3 sequence (DNA): TGTGCCAGCAGATCCGGGACAGGGGGCTACACCGGGGAGCTGTTTTTT. Translating gives CASRSGTGGYTGELFF.

This rearrangement joins TRBV7-6 to TRBJ2-3; 7 bases match TRBD2. The CDR3 totals 15 residues. Germline CDR1 is SGHVS and CDR2 is FNYEAQ. Losses at the gene ends were 0 bases for V and 0 bases for J; bases not matched to a gene: 0. Here the CDR3 DNA reads TGTGCCAGCAGCTTAGCGGGGGGGAGCACAGATACGCAGTATTTT. The encoded protein is CASSLAGGSTDTQYF.

The rearrangement joins TRBV3-1 (or the pseudogene TRBV3-2) to TRBJ2-3; 9 positions agree with TRBD2. V dropped 2 bases and J dropped 3; count of bases not matched to a gene: 12. CDR1 and CDR2 from the germline V gene are LGHDT and YNNKEL (reference sequence). CDR3 length equals 18 residues. The CDR3 protein is CASSQWSPGGGATDTQYF. The CDR3 DNA follows: TGTGCCAGCAGCCAATGGTCGCCGGGCGGGGGGGCGACAGATACGCAGTATTTT.

The chain has TRBV5-1 and TRBJ1-1; no clear D. There are 15 residues in the CDR3. CDR1 is SGHRS and CDR2 is YFSETQ in the germline V gene. Trimming took 3 bases from V and 4 from J, leaving 16 bases between them. The CDR3 region is CASSSASPSRTEAFF. The CDR3 region has the DNA TGCGCCAGCAGCTCCGCATCCCCCAGTCGCACTGAAGCTTTCTTT.

This chain joins TRBV30 and TRBJ2-1; the match to TRBD2 covers 8 bases. CDR3 length: 17 amino acids. V gave up 0 bases and J gave up 7 bases; unmatched junction bases: 14. CDR1 and CDR2 from the germline V gene are GTSNPN and SVGIG (reference sequence). For the CDR3, the DNA is TGTGCCTGGAGTGTACGTGTTAGCGGGGTGCACTGGAATGAGCAGTTCTTC. It encodes CAWSVRVSGVHWNEQFF.

This chain links TRBV3-1 (or the pseudogene TRBV3-2) with TRBJ2-2; TRBD2 aligns across 13 bases. V was pared by 2 bases and J by 7 bases, with 4 bases of the junction left unmatched. CDR1 and CDR2 (germline): LGHDT, YNNKEL (reference sequence). There are 16 residues in the CDR3. The CDR3 loop reads CASSQTSGGANGELFF. The CDR3 nucleotides are TGTGCCAGCAGCCAAACTAGCGGGGGGGCGAACGGGGAGCTGTTTTTT.

The rearrangement links TRBV28 to TRBJ1-1; the D gene is possibly TRBD1 (6 bases). The germline V gene encodes CDR1 MDHEN and CDR2 SYDVKM. Trimming stripped 3 bases from V and 8 bases from J, with 10 bases between. The CDR3 is 12 amino acids. The CDR3 DNA reads TGTGCCAGCAGTTTGTTCGGACAGGAAGCTTTCTTT. This codes for CASSLFGQEAFF.

The rearrangement links TRBV28 to TRBJ2-7; D is perhaps TRBD1 (5 bases). V was clipped by 6 bases and J by 1 base, with 13 bases between them. The germline V gene has CDR1 MDHEN and CDR2 SYDVKM. The CDR3 spans 14 residues. This chain's CDR3 is CASRTDSGSYEQYF. The CDR3 region has the DNA TGTGCCAGCAGGACAGACAGTGGTTCCTACGAGCAGTACTTC.

The rearrangement uses TRBV3-1 (or the pseudogene TRBV3-2) and TRBJ2-2; no reliable D call. The CDR3 length is 16 residues. Germline CDR1 LGHDT, CDR2 YNNKEL (reference sequence). With 0 bases removed from V and 0 bases from J, the gap between germline ends came to 8 bases. For the CDR3, the DNA is TGTGCCAGCAGCCAAGAGCGGAGACCGAACACCGGGGAGCTGTTTTTT. Residues: CASSQERRPNTGELFF.

This clone appeared a single time. This chain links TRBV7-8 with TRBJ2-6; perhaps TRBD1 as D (6 bases). V shed 5 bases and J shed 0 bases, with 17 bases lying between them. Germline V gene lookup returns CDR1 SGHVS and CDR2 FQNEAQ. The CDR3 is 18 amino acids. The DNA for the CDR3 is TGTGCCAGCAGCCACAGGGACCCAATCATCTCTGGGGCCAACGTCCTGACTTTC. Amino acids: CASSHRDPIISGANVLTF.

The chain carries TRBV7-2 and TRBJ1-1; 9 nucleotides align to TRBD1. Germline-derived CDR1 and CDR2 are SGHTA and FQGNSA. CDR3 size: 15 residues. Germline trimming cut 5 bases from V and 1 base from J; bases unmatched to any gene: 5. CDR3 DNA sequence: TGTGCCAGCAGCCCTAGGACAGGGGCGAACACTGAAGCTTTCTTT. This codes for CASSPRTGANTEAFF. Drawing the rest from reference TRBV7-2 and TRBJ1-1, the complete variable domain is GAGVSQSPSNKVTEKGKDVELRCDPISGHTALYWYRQSLGQGLEFLIYFQGNSAPDKSGLPSDRFSAERTGGSVSTLTIQRTQQEDSAVYLCASSPRTGANTEAFFGQGTRLTVV.

V usage is TRBV6-5 and J usage is TRBJ2-1, with TRBD1 matching 7 bases. CDR1 and CDR2 (germline): MNHEY, SVGAGI. The CDR3 is 14 residues long. V shed 6 bases, J shed 5 bases, and the junction held 7 bases outside the gene matches. The CDR3 region has the DNA TGTGCCAGCAGACCTGACAGGGCAGACAATGAGCAGTTCTTC. Translation gives CASRPDRADNEQFF.

The V gene is TRBV28, the J gene TRBJ2-1; 7 nucleotides match TRBD1. After removal of 4 bases from V and 2 bases from J, the junction contained 8 bases not matched to a gene. The CDR3 consists of 16 residues. Germline V gene data show CDR1 as MDHEN and CDR2 as SYDVKM. As DNA, the CDR3 is TGTGCCAGCAGTTCTTTGCCGGGACAGCCCTACAATGAGCAGTTCTTC. Protein sequence: CASSSLPGQPYNEQFF.

This rearrangement joins TRBV30 to TRBJ1-2, with D uncertain. V lost 0 bases to trimming and J lost 0 bases, with 11 bases between them. Germline V gene data show CDR1 as GTSNPN and CDR2 as SVGIG (reference sequence). This CDR3 is 15 amino acids long. DNA for the CDR3: TGTGCCTGGAGTGTCCTCTCCCGGGCTAACTATGGCTACACCTTC. Protein: CAWSVLSRANYGYTF.

The chain has TRBV4-1 and TRBJ1-3; D call uncertain. From germline, CDR1 is MGHRA and CDR2 YSYEKL. The V end was cut by 2 bases, the J end by 0 bases, with 14 bases between. The CDR3 length is 17 residues. This CDR3 is CASSQLFDSRSGNTIYF. DNA for the CDR3: TGCGCCAGCAGCCAACTCTTTGACTCACGCTCTGGAAACACCATATATTTT.

This chain links TRBV6-5 with TRBJ1-1; D might be TRBD1 (5 bases). V dropped 0 bases and J dropped 2 bases, with 13 bases sitting between them. This CDR3 contains 16 residues. CDR1 is MNHEY and CDR2 is SVGAGI in the germline V gene. The CDR3 sequence is CASSYSWRRANTEAFF. The CDR3 region has the DNA TGTGCCAGCAGTTACTCGTGGCGCAGGGCCAACACTGAAGCTTTCTTT.

V usage is TRBV19 and J usage is TRBJ2-1, with 9 nucleotides matching TRBD2. CDR1 and CDR2 (germline): LNHDA, SQIVND (reference sequence). The CDR3 runs to 14 residues. Trimming cost V 2 bases and J 8 bases; bases outside gene matches: 4. The CDR3 DNA is TGTGCCAGTAGTATACGGCGGGGGGGCGATGAGCAGTTCTTC. Its protein product is CASSIRRGGDEQFF.

The gene calls are TRBV12-3 or TRBV12-4 and TRBJ1-2; D is undetermined. The CDR3 has 12 residues. Trimming stripped 3 bases from V and 8 bases from J, with 10 bases between. The CDR3 spells CASSLRVWGYTF. The CDR3, as DNA: TGTGCCAGCAGTTTGAGGGTGTGGGGCTACACCTTC.